The text below deals with one T cell receptor (beta chain). Its antigen is currently not known. No much larger clone is present one base from it, and per-base qualities are unavailable. This sample was taken from a study of long-term antiretroviral therapy in people with HIV (dated by TCRdb to between 2022 and 2023). Regarding the complete study: The earliest samples were collected roughly a decade before the 2015 WHO recommendation for immediate ART, at a time when ART was usually postponed until CD4 counts fell. This retrospective serial study examined whether starting ART and sustained HIV suppression were associated with changes in the composition and diversity of the TRB repertoire in peripheral blood. A total of fewer than 200 cryopreserved PBMC samples were contributed to the cohort by 30 adults with confirmed HIV infection, with samples collected serially over a mean of around 6 years (range 1-12). About 40% of the 30 participants with HIV were female. No cross-contamination during QIAcube processing was shown when test extractions of a monoclonal T-cell line were performed alongside around 30 polyclonal samples. Overall results and qualifications from the work: Compared with controls, HIV repertoires had narrower CDR3 length ranges, and the network structure pointed to an antigen-experienced repertoire that shifted only slightly toward naive after ART. No data were available on ART adherence, viral resistance or therapy changes, limiting inferences about post-ART repertoire changes. Because cell numbers in pre-ART samples were limited, unsorted PBMC were profiled instead of sorted CD4+ and CD8+ T cells. The samples were dated from about 2003 to 2018, and the ART regimens that were used may be less effective than current ART regimens. Expanded TRB clones identified before ART initiation dominated the repertoire across all time points, though the dominance fluctuated and decreased in many PLHIV after ART. Owing to limited PBMC availability, only the TCR beta chain was sequenced, without alpha chain pairing. Starting ART was linked to a significant rise in TRB diversity, yet even after long-term ART the diversity remained significantly lower than in transplant donor controls.

Participants were included only if at least one PBMC sample before ART initiation and at least two post-ART samples were available. Every participant with HIV received treatment in the United States of America. Before DNA extraction, cryopreserved samples of about 0.95-10 million PBMC were thawed and washed. At the time of the earliest PBMC sample, participants with HIV were aged between roughly 20 and 55 years. Each participant contributed PBMC samples from 1-4 timepoints before ART initiation and 2-8 timepoints after ART initiation, with a median of 7 samples. For every participant, serial HIV viral load, CD4+ T-cell count, ART history and demographic data were obtained. Genomic DNA was extracted from unsorted PBMC with a Qiagen kit on a QIAcube, processed in batches of 12 samples. Sequencing of the TRB variable region was done with the immunoSEQ hsTCRB v3.0 assay at survey level resolution. The target sequencing depth for TRB was roughly 35,000-50,000 T-cell genomes per sample. TRB libraries were pooled and sequenced on an Illumina MiSeq using a v3 150-cycle kit. The study's processing was this. Repertoire analysis was run in R within a reproducible Nextflow workflow that covered QC, data transformation and analysis. LymphoSeq2, an R package for AIRR-Seq data exploration, was used to implement custom analyses. After excluding a handful of samples that yielded fewer than 5000 total TRB sequences, approximately 180 HIV repertoires remained for analysis. Among the roughly 190 retained HIV repertoires, 55 to 60 were collected before ART initiation and 129 after ART initiation. Repertoires were downsampled to 5000 TRB nucleotide sequences, with summary statistics averaged over 100 downsampling iterations. Only TRB sequences with CDR3 regions of at least seven amino acids were retained for analysis. Diversity was measured with a Shannon entropy-derived clonality score and the Gini coefficient. In the repertoire networks, any two of the top 5000 CDR3 amino acid sequences were linked whenever the two sequences differed by an edit distance of one. For TRB CDR3 amino acid sequences, GLIPH2 was used to predict antigen specificity groups and MHC restriction. Known CMV, EBV, HIV or tissue antigen associations were flagged by matching CDR3 amino acid sequences against VDJdb and McPAS-TCR. Pre-ART, post-ART and control groups were compared with Wilcoxon signed-rank tests and Holm-Bonferroni correction. TCRdb holds this immuneACCESS table with in-frame rearrangements only. Some clones are missing; in checked studies, unresolved V genes explain under half, and the rest has no known cause. The DNA was the basis for D and trimming; V, J and clone size are from that table. The sample has around 9,700 clones on record, around 75% of them singletons. The top ten constitute 20% of the sample.

According to the germline V gene (reference sequence), CDR1 reads SGHKS and CDR2 reads YYEKEE. From the cysteine up to the phenylalanine, the CDR3 has a length of 15 residues. Here the CDR3 DNA is all that survives: 45 bases in frame from base 1. V and J are truncated by 2 bases and 3 bases respectively, leaving an intervening sequence of 11 bases. The rearranged segments are TRBV5-5 and TRBJ1-4, with no D gene named confidently. The material was unsorted PBMCs, obtained 1.8 years before starting antiretroviral therapy. The origin of this receptor is a man aged 35 to 55 with HIV. The CDR3 region has the sequence CASSFSPTPNEKLFF. The nucleotide sequence is TGTGCCAGCAGCTTTAGTCCAACACCTAATGAAAAACTGTTTTTT.